Below are 22 T cell receptor beta chains sequenced from a single sample in a study of cytomegalovirus exposure and HLA in healthy donors. Both 60 Vbeta primers and 13 Jbeta primers went into the PCR. This table comes from immunoSEQ multiplex PCR, and its TCRdb copy is limited to in-frame clones, with some not included. The table lists tens of thousands of clones, about two thirds of them singletons. Specimen: PBMCs. These receptors originate from a woman aged 40-49 years in good health and CMV-seropositive.

The V gene is TRBV6-6, the J gene TRBJ1-6, with a possible D match to TRBD1 (5 bases). V gave up 0 bases and J gave up 5 bases, with 8 bases separating them. CDR3 length: 15 residues. Germline V gene lookup returns CDR1 MNHNY and CDR2 SVGAGI (reference sequence). The CDR3 loop is CASSYSSGDNSPLHF. CDR3 bases: TGTGCCAGCAGTTACTCCTCGGGGGATAATTCACCCCTCCACTTT.

Only one count was recorded for this clone. The chain joins TRBV7-2 to TRBJ1-6; possibly TRBD1 for D (6 bases). V was pared by 3 bases and J by 12 bases, with 12 bases between. This CDR3 has 13 residues. The germline gives CDR1 SGHTA, CDR2 FQGNSA. CDR3 region: CASSLGARGPLHF. Written as DNA, the CDR3 is TGTGCCAGCAGCTTGGGGGCCAGGGGACCCCTCCACTTT.

The chain uses TRBV7-8 and TRBJ1-6; 7 nucleotides align to TRBD1. The ends lost 3 bases at V and 9 bases at J; junction bases unmatched: 5. Per germline, CDR1 SGHVS and CDR2 FQNEAQ. The CDR3 consists of 14 residues. The CDR3 reads CASSFPGQTSPLHF. In DNA form, the CDR3 reads TGTGCCAGCAGCTTCCCGGGACAGACTTCACCCCTCCACTTT.

The V and J genes are TRBV18 and TRBJ2-7; 9 nucleotides line up with TRBD1. Germline lookup yields CDR1 KGHSH and CDR2 LQKENI. The J segment lost 3 bases and the V segment lost 2 bases, leaving 5 bases of the junction unmatched. CDR3 length: 15 amino acids. CDR3 sequence reads: CASSPGGTGSYEQYF. In DNA, the CDR3 is TGTGCCAGCTCACCAGGAGGGACAGGGAGCTACGAGCAGTACTTC.

The V gene is TRBV7-9, the J gene TRBJ1-1, with D possibly matching TRBD1 (6 bases). V was shortened by 5 bases and J by 0 bases, with 13 bases between the two germline ends. Germline lookup yields CDR1 SEHNR and CDR2 FQNEAQ (reference sequence). This CDR3 has 15 residues. The CDR3 DNA reads TGTGCCAGCAGCCGAAATACAGGGATGAACACTGAAGCTTTCTTT. This sequence encodes CASSRNTGMNTEAFF.

V gene TRBV2 combines with J gene TRBJ1-2; 7 bases match TRBD1. The V gene end was trimmed by 6 bases and the J gene end by 5 bases; junction bases not matched to a gene: 6. This CDR3 has 13 amino acids. Germline CDR1 SNHLY, CDR2 FYNNEI. CDR3 coding DNA: TGTGCCAGCAGCCCCGGACAGGTTTATGGCTACACCTTC. It codes for CASSPGQVYGYTF.

This chain connects TRBV4-1 to TRBJ2-5; maybe TRBD2 (6 bases). Germline V gene data show CDR1 as MGHRA and CDR2 as YSYEKL. Trimming pared 5 bases from V and 5 bases from J, leaving 12 bases between. There are 13 residues in the CDR3. Written as DNA, the CDR3 is TGCGCCAGCAGCAGGGGAGGAAGGGAGACCCAGTACTTC. It encodes CASSRGGRETQYF.

The rearrangement joins TRBV6-4 to TRBJ1-6; TRBD1 aligns across 10 bases. CDR1 and CDR2 (germline): MRHNA, SNTAGT. This CDR3 spans 18 amino acids. Trimming at V came to 8 bases and at J to 5 bases, leaving 15 bases not matched to a gene. CDR3 coding DNA: TGTGCCAGCCGTCCGACAGGGGGCTCCGCGGTTGATAATTCACCCCTCCACTTT. Protein product: CASRPTGGSAVDNSPLHF.

This sequence joins TRBV27 and TRBJ1-5; no definite D call. This CDR3 contains 14 residues. The germline V gene has CDR1 MNHEY and CDR2 SMNVEV (reference sequence). V lost 8 bases and J lost 3, with 14 bases in between. The CDR3 loop is CASRLGSNNQPQHF. CDR3 coding DNA: TGTGCCAGCCGTCTGGGCAGCAACAATCAGCCCCAGCATTTT.

This clone was counted once. DNA of the CDR3: TGTGCCAGTAGACCCCGGGAGGGGGTCACTGAAGCTTTCTTT. This sequence encodes CASRPREGVTEAFF. This chain connects TRBV6-5 to TRBJ1-1; the D gene is possibly TRBD1 (6 bases). Trimming removed 9 bases at V and 4 bases at J, with 18 bases between. Germline V lookup: CDR1 MNHEY, CDR2 SVGAGI. This CDR3 contains 14 residues.

V is TRBV29-1 and J is TRBJ2-7; 9 bases line up with TRBD2. CDR3 length: 15 amino acids. Trimming cost V 4 bases and J 6 bases; bases outside gene matches: 13. From germline, CDR1 is SQVTM and CDR2 ANQGSEA. The DNA of the CDR3 is TGCAGCGTTGCCAGCGGGGGGTCCGCCACCCTCGAGCAGTACTTC. Translating gives CSVASGGSATLEQYF.

The V gene is TRBV5-1, the J gene TRBJ2-5; TRBD1 is a possible D gene (6 bases). Trimming stripped 4 bases from V and 3 bases from J, with 13 bases between. Germline V CDR1 and CDR2: SGHRS, YFSETQ. The CDR3 consists of 14 residues. Here the CDR3 DNA reads TGCGCCAGCAGCGACTGGACAGCAAAAGAGACCCAGTACTTC. This encodes CASSDWTAKETQYF.

The gene calls are TRBV5-1 and TRBJ2-7; TRBD1 matches at 10 bases. The CDR3 runs to 14 residues. Germline CDR1 is SGHRS and CDR2 is YFSETQ. Trimming took 2 bases from V and 5 from J; bases not matched to a gene: 4. The CDR3 coding sequence is TGCGCCAGCAGCTTCCGGGACAGGGGCCACGAGCAGTACTTC. Its translation: CASSFRDRGHEQYF. The variable domain in full, with the rest retrieved from reference TRBV5-1 and TRBJ2-7, is KAGVTQTPRYLIKTRGQQVTLSCSPISGHRSVSWYQQTPGQGLQFLFEYFSETQRNKGNFPGRFSGRQFSNSRSEMNVSTLELGDSALYLCASSFRDRGHEQYFGPGTRLTVT.

This rearrangement joins TRBV5-4 to TRBJ2-2; no clear D. Germline lookup yields CDR1 SGHNT and CDR2 YYREEE (reference sequence). Trimming removed 0 bases from V and 5 bases from J, with 5 bases in between. CDR3 length: 13 amino acids. The CDR3 sequence: CASSLGETGELFF. The CDR3 DNA is TGTGCCAGCAGCTTGGGTGAGACCGGGGAGCTGTTTTTT.

This clone came up a few times. The V and J genes are TRBV6-5 and TRBJ1-6, with D uncertain. V was clipped by 8 bases and J by 7 bases, with 9 bases between them. The CDR3 totals 12 residues. Germline loops: CDR1 MNHEY, CDR2 SVGAGI. DNA for the CDR3: TGTGCCAGCTGCAGGAGGAATTCACCCCTCCACTTT. It codes for CASCRRNSPLHF.

This clone was picked up a small number of times. The chain carries TRBV19 and TRBJ1-6; D gene unclear. Between the trimmed V and J ends, which lost 9 bases and 3 bases, there was a span of 9 bases. CDR3 length equals 13 residues. Germline-derived CDR1 and CDR2 are LNHDA and SQIVND (reference sequence). The chain's CDR3 is CASGSVYNSPLHF. The CDR3, as DNA: TGTGCCAGCGGGAGCGTCTATAATTCACCCCTCCACTTT.

V and J are TRBV25-1 and TRBJ1-3; no firm D call. Trimming removed 3 bases from V and 3 bases from J, with 9 bases in between. The CDR3 covers 14 residues. The germline CDR1 and CDR2 sequences are MGHDK and SYGVNS. In DNA, the CDR3 is TGTGCCAGCAGTGACCCCGGGTATGGAAACACCATATATTTT. Translating it yields CASSDPGYGNTIYF.

This chain joins TRBV11-2 and TRBJ2-7; D is perhaps TRBD1 (6 bases). This CDR3 contains 15 residues. Trimming left V 1 base short and J 2 bases short, with 12 bases between. Germline V gene data show CDR1 as SGHAT and CDR2 as FQNNGV. The CDR3 DNA follows: TGTGCCAGCAGCTTAGGCCCGACAGGTGCCTACGAGCAGTACTTC. Its protein is CASSLGPTGAYEQYF.

This clone was observed a few times. The chain has TRBV10-3 and TRBJ1-2; perhaps TRBD1 as D (6 bases). CDR1 and CDR2 (germline): ENHRY, SYGVKD. This CDR3 spans 13 amino acids. V was clipped by 6 bases and J by 2 bases, with 10 bases between them. CDR3 coding DNA: TGTGCCATCAGCCCGACAGGAAACTATGGCTACACCTTC. Protein product: CAISPTGNYGYTF.

This chain joins TRBV7-9 and TRBJ1-4; tentatively, D is TRBD1 (6 bases). V lost 8 bases and J 8 bases, leaving 24 bases between the germline ends. CDR1 SEHNR and CDR2 FQNEAQ come from the germline V gene (reference sequence). The CDR3 runs 16 residues. The CDR3: CASSGGGPNRDEKLFF. CDR3 DNA sequence: TGTGCCAGCTCCGGGGGGGGCCCTAATCGGGACGAAAAACTGTTTTTT.

The chain employs TRBV5-1 and TRBJ1-1; D possibly corresponds to TRBD1 (5 bases). The CDR3 length is 15 residues. Germline CDR1 and CDR2: SGHRS and YFSETQ. The V gene lost 4 bases and the J gene lost 4 bases, with 17 bases spanning the gap. The CDR3 DNA sequence: TGCGCCAGCAGCGGACGTGGGGCGGGAGGCACTGAAGCTTTCTTT. Protein product: CASSGRGAGGTEAFF. The complete variable domain, with remaining parts taken from reference TRBV5-1 and TRBJ1-1, reads KAGVTQTPRYLIKTRGQQVTLSCSPISGHRSVSWYQQTPGQGLQFLFEYFSETQRNKGNFPGRFSGRQFSNSRSEMNVSTLELGDSALYLCASSGRGAGGTEAFFGQGTRLTVV.

This clone was recorded a few times. V gene TRBV2 combines with J gene TRBJ1-2; TRBD1 is a possible D gene (5 bases). Germline V gene data show CDR1 as SNHLY and CDR2 as FYNNEI. The CDR3 extends over 14 amino acids. V was clipped by 6 bases and J by 5 bases, with 16 bases between them. CDR3 bases: TGTGCCAGCAGCGGGACCGCCGGGAGGTATGGCTACACCTTC. Translated: CASSGTAGRYGYTF.